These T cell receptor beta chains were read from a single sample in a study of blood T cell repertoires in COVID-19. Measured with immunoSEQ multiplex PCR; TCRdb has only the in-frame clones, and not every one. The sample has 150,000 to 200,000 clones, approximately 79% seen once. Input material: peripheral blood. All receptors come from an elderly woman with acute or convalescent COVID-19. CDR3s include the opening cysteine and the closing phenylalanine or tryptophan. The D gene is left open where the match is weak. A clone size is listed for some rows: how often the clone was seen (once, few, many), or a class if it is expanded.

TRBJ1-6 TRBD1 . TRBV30 CAWTFRTGGEGAYNSPLHF TGTGCCTGGACCTTTAGGACAGGGGGCGAAGGGGCCTATAATTCACCCCTCCACTTT
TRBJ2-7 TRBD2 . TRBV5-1 CASSWTSGSGGEQYF TGCGCCAGCAGCTGGACTAGCGGGAGTGGGGGCGAGCAGTACTTC
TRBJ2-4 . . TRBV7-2 CASSSTPGKNIQYF TGTGCCAGCAGCTCCACTCCGGGGAAAAACATTCAGTACTTC
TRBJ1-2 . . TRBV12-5 CASGPPGAGFNGYTF TGTGCTAGTGGTCCCCCCGGTGCAGGGTTCAATGGCTACACCTTC
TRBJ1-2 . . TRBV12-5 CASGFGGIEGGYTF TGTGCTAGTGGTTTTGGGGGCATAGAGGGTGGCTACACCTTC
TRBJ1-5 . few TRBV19 CASSPQNGVSNQPQHF TGTGCCAGTAGTCCACAAAACGGGGTTAGCAATCAGCCCCAGCATTTT
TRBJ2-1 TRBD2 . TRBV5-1 CASSVSGTSGSRSYNEQFF TGCGCCAGCAGCGTTTCCGGGACTAGCGGGAGTAGATCCTACAATGAGCAGTTCTTC
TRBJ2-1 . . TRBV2 CASSGLGNEQFF TGTGCCAGCAGTGGACTAGGCAATGAGCAGTTCTTC
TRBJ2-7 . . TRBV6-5 CASSRQVYYEQYF TGTGCCAGCAGCCGACAGGTATACTACGAGCAGTACTTC
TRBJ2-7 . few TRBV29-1 CSVVLRGLSYEQYF TGCAGCGTCGTCTTGCGGGGCCTCTCCTACGAGCAGTACTTC
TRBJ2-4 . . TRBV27 CASRSPMRGAKNIQYF TGTGCCAGCAGATCACCCATGCGGGGTGCCAAAAACATTCAGTACTTC
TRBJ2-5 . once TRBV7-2 CASSKRRGQETQYF TGTGCCAGCAGTAAGAGGCGGGGCCAAGAGACCCAGTACTTC
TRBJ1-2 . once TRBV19 CASSTTLRGGYRNGYTF TGTGCCAGTAGTACCACCCTCCGGGGGGGCTATAGGAATGGCTACACCTTC
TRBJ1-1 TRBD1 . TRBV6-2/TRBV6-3 CASSRQGANTEAFF TGTGCCAGCAGCCGACAGGGGGCCAACACTGAAGCTTTCTTT
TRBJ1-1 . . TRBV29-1 CSVSGDTEAFF TGCAGCGTGTCAGGGGACACTGAAGCTTTCTTT
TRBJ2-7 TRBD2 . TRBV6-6 CASRGTSETYEQYF TGTGCCAGCAGGGGGACTAGCGAGACCTACGAGCAGTACTTC
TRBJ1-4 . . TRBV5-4 CASSLGGVSEKLFF TGTGCCAGCAGCTTGGGGGGGGTCTCTGAAAAACTGTTTTTT
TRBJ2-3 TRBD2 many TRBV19 CASSMGLAGGTDTQYF TGTGCCAGTAGTATGGGACTAGCGGGAGGCACAGATACGCAGTATTTT
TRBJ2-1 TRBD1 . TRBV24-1 CATSDFRGRKFF TGTGCCACCAGTGATTTCAGGGGGCGTAAGTTCTTC
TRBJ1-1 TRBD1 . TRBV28 CASRYSGQGLNTEAFF TGTGCCAGCAGGTATTCGGGACAGGGGCTGAACACTGAAGCTTTCTTT
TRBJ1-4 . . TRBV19 CASSIVQKSEKLFF TGTGCCAGTAGTATAGTCCAGAAAAGTGAAAAACTGTTTTTT
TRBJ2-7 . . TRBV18 CASSTGIPREQYF TGTGCCAGCTCAACGGGGATCCCCAGGGAGCAGTACTTC
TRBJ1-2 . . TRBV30 CAWSSTGSYGYTF TGTGCCTGGTCCTCGACAGGAAGCTATGGCTACACCTTC
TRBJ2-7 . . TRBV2 CASREGYEQYF TGTGCCAGCAGGGAGGGCTACGAGCAGTACTTC
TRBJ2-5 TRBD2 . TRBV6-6 CASSYSTGGTQYF TGTGCCAGCAGTTACTCGACGGGAGGGACCCAGTACTTC
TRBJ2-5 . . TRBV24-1 CATSDSVSGRETQYF TGTGCCACCAGTGATAGCGTGTCGGGGAGGGAGACCCAGTACTTC
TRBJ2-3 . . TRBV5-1 CASSPGSNTDTQYF TGCGCCAGCAGCCCAGGATCCAACACAGATACGCAGTATTTT
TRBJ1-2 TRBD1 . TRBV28 CASSPRPGQGYGYTF TGTGCCAGCAGTCCGCGACCGGGACAGGGGTATGGCTACACCTTC
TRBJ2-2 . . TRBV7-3 CASSLPTATGELFF TGTGCCAGCAGCTTACCAACTGCCACCGGGGAGCTGTTTTTT
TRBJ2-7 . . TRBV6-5 CASSMDTHYEQYF TGTGCCAGCAGTATGGACACTCACTACGAGCAGTACTTC
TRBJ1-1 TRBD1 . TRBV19 CASSTSWTGAGGGEMMLNTEAFF TGTGCCAGTAGTACCTCCTGGACAGGCGCCGGGGGAGGCGAAATGATGCTCAACACTGAAGCTTTCTTT
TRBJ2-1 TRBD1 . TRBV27 CASSGPGTGYNEQFF TGTGCCAGCAGTGGACCGGGGACAGGGTACAATGAGCAGTTCTTC
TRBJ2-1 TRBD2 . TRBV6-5 CASRVAGGQYNEQFF TGTGCCAGCAGAGTAGCGGGGGGGCAGTACAATGAGCAGTTCTTC
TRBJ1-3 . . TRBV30 CASTRSLLGNTIYF TGTGCCTCCACCCGGAGCTTGCTTGGAAACACCATATATTTT
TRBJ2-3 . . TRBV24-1 CATSGTGWEDTQYF TGTGCCACCAGTGGTACAGGGTGGGAGGATACGCAGTATTTT
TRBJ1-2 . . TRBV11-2 CASSSSGRRDTF TGTGCCAGCAGCTCCTCAGGGAGGAGGGACACCTTC
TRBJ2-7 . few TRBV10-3 CAIGPGFYEQYF TGTGCCATCGGTCCAGGTTTCTACGAGCAGTACTTC
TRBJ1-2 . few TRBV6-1 CASSEEGFGYTF TGTGCCAGCAGTGAAGAGGGGTTCGGCTACACCTTC
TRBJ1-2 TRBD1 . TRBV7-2 CASSSSRGRYGYTF TGTGCCAGCAGCTCCTCCAGGGGGCGGTATGGCTACACCTTC
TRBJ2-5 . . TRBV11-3 CASSLDSGETQYF TGTGCCAGCAGCTTAGATTCAGGGGAGACCCAGTACTTC
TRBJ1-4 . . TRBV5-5 CASSLEAARGNEKLFF TGTGCCAGCAGCTTGGAGGCCGCCCGGGGGAATGAAAAACTGTTTTTT
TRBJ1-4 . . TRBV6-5 CASSPTGGVREKLFF TGTGCCAGCAGTCCAACGGGGGGGGTTAGGGAAAAACTGTTTTTT